This T cell receptor (beta chain) was captured by sequencing in a study of early T cells in non-severe SARS-CoV-2 infection (dated by TCRdb to the early 2020s). Background for the entire study: TCR sequencing used bulk RNA from unsorted whole blood, so alpha and beta chains could not be paired. The study at large found these results: VDJdb matching was skewed toward anti-spike CD8 responses, so virus-specific expansions were likely underestimated and private and CD4 specificities were missed.

A case-control design nested within a healthcare worker cohort in London, UK, was used, with weekly nasopharyngeal swab PCR tests and blood sampling performed. Healthcare workers were enrolled in the week of the UK lockdown, from 23 to 31 March 2020, and were followed every week for up to roughly 15 weeks. V has 1 base trimmed and J has 4 bases trimmed; junction bases matching no gene number 6. Including the terminal cysteine and phenylalanine, the CDR3 comprises 15 residues. Just CDR3 DNA is preserved here, 45 bases in frame from base 1. According to the germline V gene (reference sequence), CDR1 reads DFQATT and CDR2 reads SNEGSKA. Library method: 5' RACE. Reads for this sample came from a NextSeq 500. In the TCR library protocol, unique molecular identifiers were attached to individual cDNA molecules to correct for PCR bias and sequencing error. Sequencing covered both TCR alpha and beta chains, and within each sample the abundances of alpha and beta sequences were tightly co-correlated. Concerning the study's data processing: V gene, J gene and CDR3 annotation of TCR sequences was performed with Decombinator V4. TCRs were defined as expanded if a significant change between any two time points was detected under a Poisson model with p below 0.0001. Abundances of TCRs were expressed as counts per million after normalisation to the total number of TCRs sequenced in each sample. MAIT TCRs were defined by TRAV1-2 paired with TRAJ12, TRAJ20 or TRAJ33, and iNKT TCRs by TRAV10 paired with TRAJ18. A search of VDJdb, accessed on 1 November 2021, was run for TCRs annotated to CMV, EBV and SARS-CoV-2, with TCRs annotated for multiple antigens excluded. Starting from the raw public reads, TCRdb applied fastp trimming at Q25, assembled clones with MiXCR and retained in-frame beta chains. Identical CDR3 protein sequences are pooled into one entry, listed with their most common genes and DNA. The V and J calls were not made by the authors but by TCRdb's processing. The sample table contains 20,000 to 25,000 distinct CDR3 sequences; only one count was recorded for around 5.4% of them. 2% to 3% of the sample lies in the top ten.

About this clonotype itself: Its antigen has not been determined. No much larger clonotype is one base removed from it; base qualities were not supplied.

The rearranged segments are TRBV20-1 and TRBJ2-5, and TRBD2 aligns with 10 junction nucleotides. Specimen: whole blood. The sequence was obtained from an adult who was a healthcare worker with PCR-confirmed SARS-CoV-2 infection or an uninfected control (not recorded which). In nucleotides, the sequence is TGCAGTGCTAGAGCTAGCGGGGGCCCGGCAGAGACCCAGTACTTC. The encoded protein is CSARASGGPAETQYF.